This entry concerns a single T cell receptor beta chain. The antigen remains unidentified. This record belongs to a study of OX40 agonist ivuxolimab in advanced cancers. Across the study: As their treatment, patients were administered ivuxolimab, an agonistic anti-OX40 (CD134) antibody. A history of anti-PD-1, anti-PD-L1 or anti-CTLA-4 therapy was acceptable, and roughly 40% had some.

V lost 7 bases to trimming and J lost 4 bases; unmatched junction nucleotides: 7. CDR1 and CDR2 from the germline V gene are LNHDA and SQIVND (reference sequence). This CDR3 contains 14 residues. Findings and caveats of the study: Low normalized T-cell clonal expansion was additionally recorded for some nonresponders. Expanded peripheral T cells had an undetermined antigen specificity.

Libraries were prepared by immunoSEQ multiplex PCR; TCRdb keeps only in-frame clonotypes and omits some of them. The sample comprises about 64,000 clones, 85% of which are singletons, and 2.5% to 3.5% rests with the top ten. This chain connects TRBV19 to TRBJ1-2; 9 bases fit TRBD1. The sample was CD4+ or CD8+ T cells sorted from blood, taken in a trial of the OX40 agonist ivuxolimab. The origin of this receptor is an adult with an advanced solid tumor such as melanoma, head and neck, liver or kidney cancer. The CDR3 here is CASNNRDRAYGYTF. The DNA of the CDR3 is TGTGCCAGTAATAACCGGGACAGGGCCTATGGCTACACCTTC.